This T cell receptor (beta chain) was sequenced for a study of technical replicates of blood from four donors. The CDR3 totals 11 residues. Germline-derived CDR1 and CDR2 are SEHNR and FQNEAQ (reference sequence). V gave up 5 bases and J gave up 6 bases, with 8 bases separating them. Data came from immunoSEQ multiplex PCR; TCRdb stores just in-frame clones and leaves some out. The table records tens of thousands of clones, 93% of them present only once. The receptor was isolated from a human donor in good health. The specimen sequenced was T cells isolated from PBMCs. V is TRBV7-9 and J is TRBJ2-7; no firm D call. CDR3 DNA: TGTGCCAGCAGCCCCATGAGCGAGCAGTACTTC. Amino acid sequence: CASSPMSEQYF.